The 5 T cell receptor beta chains below come from one sample, sequenced in a study of resident and recirculating memory T cells in vitiligo. The protocol was immunoSEQ multiplex PCR, while the TCRdb copy is restricted to in-frame clones and leaves out a portion. Among roughly 80,000 clones, roughly nine tenths were seen once, and the ten largest hold approximately 5.4%. Sequencing used blood. All receptors derive from a male donor with vitiligo.

The V gene is TRBV6-6, the J gene TRBJ1-4; 10 positions match TRBD1. Trimming removed 4 bases from V and 8 bases from J; junction bases left unmatched: 7. Germline V lookup: CDR1 MNHNY, CDR2 SVGAGI (reference sequence). The length of the CDR3 is 15 residues. In nucleotides, the CDR3 is TGTGCCAGCAGTTTAGGACAGGGGGGATTCGAAAAACTGTTTTTT. This encodes CASSLGQGGFEKLFF.

This clone has just one count. This CDR3 reads CASSLRGGQGAETQYF. The CDR3 coding sequence is TGTGCCAGCAGCCTCCGAGGGGGACAGGGGGCAGAGACCCAGTACTTC. The chain couples TRBV7-3 to TRBJ2-5; 12 bases are a match to TRBD1. There are 16 residues in the CDR3. Trimming cost V 5 bases and J 4 bases; bases outside gene matches: 8. Germline CDR1 and CDR2: SGHTA and FQGTGA.

The chain joins TRBV27 to TRBJ1-5; D is perhaps TRBD1 (6 bases). CDR1 and CDR2 from the germline V gene are MNHEY and SMNVEV (reference sequence). This CDR3 has 14 residues. Trimming took off 4 bases at V and 4 bases at J, with 11 bases between the two ends. CDR3 amino acids: CASSSTTGNQPQHF. The CDR3 DNA reads TGTGCCAGCAGTTCCACCACAGGGAATCAGCCCCAGCATTTT.

This chain links TRBV6-1 with TRBJ1-1; TRBD1 might be the D (5 bases). Germline CDR1 and CDR2: MNHNS and SASEGT. V lost 4 bases and J lost 3, with 12 bases in between. The CDR3 is 14 residues long. The CDR3 bases are TGTGCCAGCAGTGCAGGGAAAAGGTACACTGAAGCTTTCTTT. Translated, it gives CASSAGKRYTEAFF.

The chain carries TRBV28 and TRBJ1-2; a weak D match, TRBD1 (5 bases). The CDR3 loop spans 14 amino acids. The germline V and J ends were trimmed by 6 bases and 8 bases, with 19 bases remaining between them. Germline assignment: CDR1 MDHEN and CDR2 SYDVKM. Here the CDR3 reads CASRGPRRAQGYTF. CDR3 bases: TGTGCCAGCAGGGGGCCCCGGAGGGCGCAGGGCTACACCTTC.